A single T cell receptor beta chain is shown here with its context. The data derive from a study of blood T cell repertoires in COVID-19. Sequenced by immunoSEQ multiplex PCR; TCRdb stores in-frame clones only, minus some. The table includes tens of thousands of clones, around 74% detected once. From germline, CDR1 is SGHDN and CDR2 FVKESK. This CDR3 has 13 residues. V was cut by 4 bases and J by 1 base, with 7 bases left in between. The source of this sequence is a man aged 70 or older with COVID-19, enrolled during active disease. The chain combines TRBV14 with TRBJ1-1; D ambiguous. Source material: peripheral blood. The CDR3, as DNA: TGTGCCAGCAGCCTAGAACAGAACACTGAAGCTTTCTTT. Its translation is CASSLEQNTEAFF.